The clone carrying this T cell receptor beta chain turned up a few times. MiXCR, run by TCRdb on the 5' RACE reads, gives a single entry per CDR3 protein. The data show just under 600,000 distinct CDR3 sequences, roughly 13% seen once. The data were obtained in a study of T cells after yellow fever vaccination. Overall study: Low-cell-number fractions underwent preparation using SMART-Seq v4 Ultra Low Input.

Germline lookup yields CDR1 DFQATT and CDR2 SNEGSKA (reference sequence). CDR3 size: 13 residues. V was pared by 0 bases and J by 5 bases, with 10 bases between. The receptor was isolated from a man aged 25-45 years who received the YFV17D yellow fever vaccine. Specimen: PBMCs, collected on the day of the yellow fever booster vaccination. The chain couples TRBV20-1 to TRBJ2-5; D gene ambiguous. CDR3 sequence: CSARDGPMETQYF. The DNA of the CDR3 is TGCAGTGCTAGAGACGGGCCGATGGAGACCCAGTACTTC.